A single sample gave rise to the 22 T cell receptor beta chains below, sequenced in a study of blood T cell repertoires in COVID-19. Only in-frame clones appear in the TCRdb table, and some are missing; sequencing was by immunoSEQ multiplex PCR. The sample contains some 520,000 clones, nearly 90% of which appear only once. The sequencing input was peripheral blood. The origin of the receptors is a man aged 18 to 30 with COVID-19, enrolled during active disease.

CDR3 in DNA: TGTGCCAGTAGTTTCCGGACAAATCAGCCCCAGCATTTT. Protein product: CASSFRTNQPQHF. This chain uses TRBV19 with TRBJ1-5; tentative D call: TRBD1 (5 bases). Germline-derived CDR1 and CDR2 are LNHDA and SQIVND (reference sequence). The germline V and J ends were trimmed by 5 bases and 4 bases, with 9 bases remaining between them. CDR3 length: 13 residues.

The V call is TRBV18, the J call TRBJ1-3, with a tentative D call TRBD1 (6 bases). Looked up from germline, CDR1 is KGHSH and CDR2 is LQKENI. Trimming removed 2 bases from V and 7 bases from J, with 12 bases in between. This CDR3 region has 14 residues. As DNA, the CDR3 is TGTGCCAGCTCACCAGGGTCGCAGGGGAACACCATATATTTT. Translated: CASSPGSQGNTIYF. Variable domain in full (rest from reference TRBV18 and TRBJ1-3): NAGVMQNPRHLVRRRGQEARLRCSPMKGHSHVYWYRQLPEEGLKFMVYLQKENIIDESGMPKERFSAEFPKEGPSILRIQQVVRGDSAAYFCASSPGSQGNTIYFGEGSWLTVV.

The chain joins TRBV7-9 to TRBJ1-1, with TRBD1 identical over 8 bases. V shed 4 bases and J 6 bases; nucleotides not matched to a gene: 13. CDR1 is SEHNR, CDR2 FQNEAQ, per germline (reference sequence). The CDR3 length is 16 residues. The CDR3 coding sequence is TGTGCCAGCAGCTCAGACCAGGGGGCGAAGGGGGCTGAAGCTTTCTTT. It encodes CASSSDQGAKGAEAFF. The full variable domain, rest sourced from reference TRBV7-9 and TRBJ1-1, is DTGVSQNPRHKITKRGQNVTFRCDPISEHNRLYWYRQTLGQGPEFLTYFQNEAQLEKSRLLSDRFSAERPKGSFSTLEIQRTEQGDSAMYLCASSSDQGAKGAEAFFGQGTRLTVV.

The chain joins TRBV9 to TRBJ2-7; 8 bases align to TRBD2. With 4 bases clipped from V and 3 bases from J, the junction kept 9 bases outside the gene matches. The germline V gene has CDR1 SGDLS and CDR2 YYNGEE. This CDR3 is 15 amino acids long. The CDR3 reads CASSQVAGGIYEQYF. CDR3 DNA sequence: TGTGCCAGCAGCCAAGTGGCGGGAGGCATCTACGAGCAGTACTTC.

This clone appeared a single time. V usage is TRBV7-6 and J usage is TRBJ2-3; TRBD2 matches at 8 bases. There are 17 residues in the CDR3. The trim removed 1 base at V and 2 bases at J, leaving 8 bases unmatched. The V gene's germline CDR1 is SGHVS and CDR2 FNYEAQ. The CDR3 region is CASSLGILSGNTDTQYF. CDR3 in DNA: TGTGCCAGCAGCTTAGGGATACTTAGCGGGAACACAGATACGCAGTATTTT.

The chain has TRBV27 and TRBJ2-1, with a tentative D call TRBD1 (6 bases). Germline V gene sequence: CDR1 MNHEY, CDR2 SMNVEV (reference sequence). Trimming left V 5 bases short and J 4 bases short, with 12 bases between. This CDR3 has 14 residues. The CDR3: CASSTPDSYNEQFF. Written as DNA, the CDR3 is TGTGCCAGCAGTACCCCGGACAGTTACAATGAGCAGTTCTTC.

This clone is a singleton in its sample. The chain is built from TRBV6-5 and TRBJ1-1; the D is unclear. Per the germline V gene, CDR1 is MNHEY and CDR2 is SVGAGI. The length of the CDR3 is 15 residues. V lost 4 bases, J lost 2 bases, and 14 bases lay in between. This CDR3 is CASSSHRRDNTEAFF. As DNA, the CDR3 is TGTGCCAGCAGTTCTCACAGACGGGATAACACTGAAGCTTTCTTT.

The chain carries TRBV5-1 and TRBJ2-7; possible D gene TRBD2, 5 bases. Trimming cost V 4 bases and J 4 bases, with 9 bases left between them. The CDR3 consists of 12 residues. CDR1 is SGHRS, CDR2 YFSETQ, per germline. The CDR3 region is CASSRGEYEQYF. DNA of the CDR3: TGCGCCAGCAGCCGGGGAGAGTACGAGCAGTACTTC.

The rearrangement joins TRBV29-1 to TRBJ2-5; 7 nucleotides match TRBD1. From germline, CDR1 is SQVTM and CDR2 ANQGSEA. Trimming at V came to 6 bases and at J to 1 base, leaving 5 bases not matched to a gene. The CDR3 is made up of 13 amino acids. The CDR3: CSVLQGPQETQYF. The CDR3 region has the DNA TGCAGCGTGTTACAGGGGCCCCAAGAGACCCAGTACTTC.

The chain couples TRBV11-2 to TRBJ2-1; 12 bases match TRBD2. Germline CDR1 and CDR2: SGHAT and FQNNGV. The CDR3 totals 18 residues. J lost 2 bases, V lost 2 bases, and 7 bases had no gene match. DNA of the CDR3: TGTGCCAGCAGCTTATGGTGGGCTAGCGGGAGGGCCTACAATGAGCAGTTCTTC. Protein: CASSLWWASGRAYNEQFF.

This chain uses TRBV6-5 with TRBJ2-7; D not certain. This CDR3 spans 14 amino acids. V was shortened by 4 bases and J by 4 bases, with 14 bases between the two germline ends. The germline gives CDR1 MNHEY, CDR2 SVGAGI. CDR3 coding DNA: TGTGCCAGCAGTTTGACTGCCTCATCTTACGAGCAGTACTTC. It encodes CASSLTASSYEQYF.

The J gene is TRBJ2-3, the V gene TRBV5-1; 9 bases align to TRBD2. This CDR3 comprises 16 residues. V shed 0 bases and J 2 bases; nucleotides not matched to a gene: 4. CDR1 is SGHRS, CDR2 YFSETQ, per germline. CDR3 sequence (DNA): TGCGCCAGCAGCTTGGGCAGCGGGGGGCACACAGATACGCAGTATTTT. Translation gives CASSLGSGGHTDTQYF.

For the CDR3, the DNA is TGTGCCAGCATGGGTTCAGGGGGTGGAAACACCATATATTTT. This sequence encodes CASMGSGGGNTIYF. V usage is TRBV6-5 and J usage is TRBJ1-3, with 7 bases lining up with TRBD1. Losses at the gene ends were 7 bases for V and 3 bases for J; bases not matched to a gene: 6. The CDR3 has 14 amino acids. Germline V gene lookup returns CDR1 MNHEY and CDR2 SVGAGI.

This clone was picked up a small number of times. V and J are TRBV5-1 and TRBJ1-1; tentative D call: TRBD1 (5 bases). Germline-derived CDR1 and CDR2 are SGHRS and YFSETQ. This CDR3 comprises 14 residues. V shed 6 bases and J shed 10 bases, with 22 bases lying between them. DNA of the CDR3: TGCGCCAGCACCCTTGGCCCGGACGATGGGGCAGCTTTCTTT. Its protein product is CASTLGPDDGAAFF.

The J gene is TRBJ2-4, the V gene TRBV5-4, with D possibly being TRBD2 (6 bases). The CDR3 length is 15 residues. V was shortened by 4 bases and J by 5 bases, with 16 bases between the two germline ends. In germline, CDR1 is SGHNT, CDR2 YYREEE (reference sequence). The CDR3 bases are TGTGCCAGCAGCGACCCCCGGGGGACGGAAAACATTCAGTACTTC. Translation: CASSDPRGTENIQYF.

CDR3 protein: CASSLEPGLSTDTQYF. DNA of the CDR3: TGTGCCAGCAGCTTAGAGCCGGGACTTAGCACAGATACGCAGTATTTT. The chain combines TRBV7-8 with TRBJ2-3, with D possibly TRBD2 on 6 matching bases. The CDR3 extends over 16 amino acids. V lost 1 base and J lost 0, with 11 bases in between. Germline-derived CDR1 and CDR2 are SGHVS and FQNEAQ.

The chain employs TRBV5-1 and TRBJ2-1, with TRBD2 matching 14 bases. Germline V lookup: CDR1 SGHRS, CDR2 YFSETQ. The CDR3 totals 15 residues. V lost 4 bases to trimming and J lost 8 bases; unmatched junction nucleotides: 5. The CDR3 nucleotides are TGCGCCAGCAGCAGGACTAGCGGGGGGCGTCATGAGCAGTTCTTC. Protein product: CASSRTSGGRHEQFF.

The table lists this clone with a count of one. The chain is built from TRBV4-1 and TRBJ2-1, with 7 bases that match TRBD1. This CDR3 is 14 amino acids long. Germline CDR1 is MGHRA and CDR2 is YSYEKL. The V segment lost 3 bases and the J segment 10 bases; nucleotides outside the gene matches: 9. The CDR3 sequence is CASSQGFLDREQFF. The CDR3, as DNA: TGCGCCAGCAGCCAGGGGTTTCTGGACAGGGAGCAGTTCTTC.

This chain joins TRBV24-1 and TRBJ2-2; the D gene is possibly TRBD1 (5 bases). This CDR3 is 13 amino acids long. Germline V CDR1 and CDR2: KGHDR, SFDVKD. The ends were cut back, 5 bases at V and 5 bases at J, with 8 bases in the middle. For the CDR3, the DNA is TGTGCCACCAGTGTGGGGCGGACCGGGGAGCTGTTTTTT. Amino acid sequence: CATSVGRTGELFF.

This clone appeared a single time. This CDR3 reads CASSLGLAPAYEQYF. The CDR3 coding sequence is TGTGCCAGCAGCTTAGGACTAGCGCCGGCCTACGAGCAGTACTTC. The chain links TRBV7-9 to TRBJ2-7; 8 nucleotides match TRBD2. The CDR3 has 15 amino acids. After removal of 1 base from V and 2 bases from J, the junction contained 4 bases not matched to a gene. In germline, CDR1 is SEHNR, CDR2 FQNEAQ (reference sequence).

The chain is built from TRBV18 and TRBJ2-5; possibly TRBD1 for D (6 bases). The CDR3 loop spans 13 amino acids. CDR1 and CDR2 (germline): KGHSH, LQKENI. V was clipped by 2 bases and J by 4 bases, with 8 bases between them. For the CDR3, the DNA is TGTGCCAGCTCACCAGCAGGGGTAGAGACCCAGTACTTC. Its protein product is CASSPAGVETQYF.

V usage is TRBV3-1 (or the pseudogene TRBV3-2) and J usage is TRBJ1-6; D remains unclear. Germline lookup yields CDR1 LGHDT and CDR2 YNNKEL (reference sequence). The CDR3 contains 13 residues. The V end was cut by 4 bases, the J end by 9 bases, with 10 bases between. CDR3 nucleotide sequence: TGTGCCAGCAGCCGACAATCCCCTTCACCCCTCCACTTT. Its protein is CASSRQSPSPLHF.